Each of the 4 T cell receptor beta chains below was sequenced from the same sample in a study of liver allograft versus peripheral blood T cells. Study summary: Comparisons were made between T cell receptor repertoires found in transplanted livers and those circulating in recipients' peripheral blood.

TCRdb redid the calling of the reads with MiXCR, one entry per CDR3 protein. The data contain approximately 9,000 distinct CDR3 sequences, around 20% of them singletons. These receptors all stem from a human patient who had a liver transplant. Part of the T cells may come from the graft donor.

Many counts were recorded for this clonotype. CDR3 DNA: TGTGCCAGCAGTTACAGAAGCGGACGGGGTCAGCCCCAGCATTTT. The encoded protein is CASSYRSGRGQPQHF. This chain connects TRBV6-5 to TRBJ1-5; D unresolved. V was shortened by 2 bases and J by 6 bases, with 14 bases between the two germline ends. This CDR3 region has 15 residues. Germline values: CDR1 MNHEY, CDR2 SVGAGI.

This clonotype is termed medium-sized (0.01 to 0.1%). This CDR3 is CASSLGRRQGEAFF. DNA of the CDR3: TGTGCCAGCAGCTTAGGCCGGCGACAGGGTGAAGCTTTCTTT. The chain links TRBV13 to TRBJ1-1, with 7 bases matching TRBD1. With V trimmed by 0 bases and J by 7 bases, 5 bases remained unmatched. The CDR3 contains 14 residues. Germline assignment: CDR1 PRHDT and CDR2 FYEKMQ (reference sequence).

In this sample, this clonotype is medium-sized. The CDR3, as DNA: TGCAGCGTTGTGCTTAACAGCCGTGGGGACTATGGCTACACCTTC. This gives the protein CSVVLNSRGDYGYTF. The V call is TRBV29-1, the J call TRBJ1-2, with D hard to call. The CDR3 extends over 15 amino acids. CDR1 and CDR2 from the germline V gene are SQVTM and ANQGSEA. V was trimmed by 4 bases and J by 3 bases, leaving 18 bases between them.

The chain joins TRBV5-4 to TRBJ2-3, with 7 bases lining up with TRBD2. Germline V gene lookup returns CDR1 SGHNT and CDR2 YYREEE (reference sequence). This CDR3 contains 14 residues. V lost 2 bases and J lost 10; bases outside the gene matches: 10. CDR3 sequence reads: CASSFQRGDKAQYF. CDR3 DNA: TGTGCCAGCAGCTTCCAGCGGGGTGACAAGGCGCAGTATTTT. Combining the CDR3 with reference TRBV5-4 and TRBJ2-3 gives the whole variable domain ETGVTQSPTHLIKTRGQQVTLRCSSQSGHNTVSWYQQALGQGPQFIFQYYREEENGRGNFPPRFSGLQFPNYSSELNVNALELDDSALYLCASSFQRGDKAQYFGPGTRLTVL.